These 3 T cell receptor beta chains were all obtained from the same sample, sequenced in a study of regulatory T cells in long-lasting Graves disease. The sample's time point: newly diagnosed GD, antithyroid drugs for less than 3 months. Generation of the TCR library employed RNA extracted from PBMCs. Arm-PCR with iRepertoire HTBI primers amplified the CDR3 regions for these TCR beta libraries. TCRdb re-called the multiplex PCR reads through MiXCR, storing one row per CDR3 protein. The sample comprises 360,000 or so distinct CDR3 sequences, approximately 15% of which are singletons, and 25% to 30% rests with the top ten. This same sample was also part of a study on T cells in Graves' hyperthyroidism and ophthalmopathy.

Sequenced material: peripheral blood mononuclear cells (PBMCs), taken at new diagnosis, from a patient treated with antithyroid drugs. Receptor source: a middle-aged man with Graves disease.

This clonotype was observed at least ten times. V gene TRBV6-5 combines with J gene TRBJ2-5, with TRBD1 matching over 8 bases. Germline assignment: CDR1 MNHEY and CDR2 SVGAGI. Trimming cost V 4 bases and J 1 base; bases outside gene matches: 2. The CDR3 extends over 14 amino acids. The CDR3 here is CASSWDRSQETQYF. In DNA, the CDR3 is TGTGCCAGCAGTTGGGACAGGAGCCAAGAGACCCAGTACTTC.

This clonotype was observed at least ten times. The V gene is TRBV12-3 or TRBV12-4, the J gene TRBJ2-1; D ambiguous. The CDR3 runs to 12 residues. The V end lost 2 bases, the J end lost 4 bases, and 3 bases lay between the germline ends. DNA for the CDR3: TGTGCCAGCAGTTTACAATACAATGAGCAGTTCTTC. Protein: CASSLQYNEQFF.

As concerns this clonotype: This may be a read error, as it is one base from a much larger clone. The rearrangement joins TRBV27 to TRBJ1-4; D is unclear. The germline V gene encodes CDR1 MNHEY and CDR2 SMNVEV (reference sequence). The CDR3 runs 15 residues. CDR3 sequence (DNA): TGTGCCAGCATGCGAGTCCGGGCAACTAATGGAAAACTGTTTTTT. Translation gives CASMRVRATNGKLFF.